This T cell receptor beta chain was documented in a study of cytomegalovirus exposure and HLA in healthy donors. Clones were sequenced by immunoSEQ multiplex PCR, and TCRdb holds only the in-frame ones, with some missing. Among approximately 180,000 clones listed, approximately 87% were seen once. The CDR3 loop spans 16 amino acids. V lost 3 bases, J lost 4 bases, and 9 bases stayed unmatched. From germline, CDR1 is MGHRA and CDR2 YSYEKL. This sequence originates from a woman in her twenties or thirties in good health and CMV-seronegative. Sample: PBMCs. The chain employs TRBV4-1 and TRBJ2-3; TRBD1 matches at 8 bases. The CDR3 spells CASSHTPGQGSDTQYF. CDR3 DNA: TGCGCCAGCAGCCATACACCCGGACAGGGATCAGATACGCAGTATTTT.